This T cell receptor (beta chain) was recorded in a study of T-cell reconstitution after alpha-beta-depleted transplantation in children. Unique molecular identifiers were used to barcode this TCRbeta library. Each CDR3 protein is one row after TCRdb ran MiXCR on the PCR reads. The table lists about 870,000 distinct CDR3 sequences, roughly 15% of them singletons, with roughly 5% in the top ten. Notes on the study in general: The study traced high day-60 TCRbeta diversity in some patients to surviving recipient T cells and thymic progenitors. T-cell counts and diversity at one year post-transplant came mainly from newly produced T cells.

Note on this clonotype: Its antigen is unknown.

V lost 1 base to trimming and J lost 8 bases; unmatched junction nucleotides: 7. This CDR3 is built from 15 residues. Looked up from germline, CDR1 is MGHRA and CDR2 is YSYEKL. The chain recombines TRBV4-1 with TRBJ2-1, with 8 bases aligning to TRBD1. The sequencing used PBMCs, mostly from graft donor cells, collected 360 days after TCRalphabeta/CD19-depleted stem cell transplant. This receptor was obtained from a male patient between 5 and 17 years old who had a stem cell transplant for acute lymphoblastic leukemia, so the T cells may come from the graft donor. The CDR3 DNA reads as TGCGCCAGCAGCCAAGGCCACAGGGGGAGAGATGAGCAGTTCTTC. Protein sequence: CASSQGHRGRDEQFF.